The T cell receptor (beta chain) described here comes from a study of CD8 T cells in ankylosing spondylitis. Study findings and constraints: Within matched ankylosing spondylitis synovial fluid, disease-linked clones were reportedly significantly enriched. Ankylosing spondylitis blood seemed to carry a telltale TCR beta motif made of seven or eight highly homologous variants.

Trimming took 0 bases from V and 5 from J; bases not matched to a gene: 3. There are 15 residues in the CDR3. The V gene's germline CDR1 is SGDLS and CDR2 YYNGEE. This clonotype has a count of ten or more. Its specificity is not known. Preparation of TCR beta libraries was done by quantitative 5'-RACE with molecular barcodes. TCRdb re-analysed the 5' RACE reads in MiXCR, keeping a single row per CDR3 protein. The sample yields tens of thousands of distinct CDR3 sequences, under 5% seen once. The TCR was taken from a female donor with ankylosing spondylitis or in good health (not recorded which). The chain combines TRBV9 with TRBJ2-1, with TRBD1 matching 9 bases. Sequencing was done on a sample of blood, either unsorted or a sorted T cell fraction (not recorded which). CDR3 sequence (DNA): TGTGCCAGCAGCGTAGGACAGGGGGGGAACAATGAGCAGTTCTTC. This sequence encodes CASSVGQGGNNEQFF.